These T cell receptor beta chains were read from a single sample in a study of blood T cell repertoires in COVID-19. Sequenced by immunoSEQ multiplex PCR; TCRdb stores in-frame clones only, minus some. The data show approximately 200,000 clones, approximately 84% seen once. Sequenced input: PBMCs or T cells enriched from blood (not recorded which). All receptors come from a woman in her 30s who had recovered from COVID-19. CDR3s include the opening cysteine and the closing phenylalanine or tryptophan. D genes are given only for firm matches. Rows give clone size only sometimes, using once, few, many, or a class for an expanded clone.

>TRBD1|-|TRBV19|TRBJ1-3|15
CASSPRTGAGNTIYF
TGTGCCAGTAGTCCAAGGACAGGTGCTGGAAACACCATATATTTT
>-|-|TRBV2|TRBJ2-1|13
CASSRETTGEQFF
TGTGCCAGCAGCCGGGAGACTACGGGTGAGCAGTTCTTC
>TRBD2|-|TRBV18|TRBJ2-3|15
CASSPSRGGTDTQYF
TGTGCCAGCTCACCAAGCCGGGGGGGGACAGATACGCAGTATTTT
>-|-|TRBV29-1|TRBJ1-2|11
CTVGGATGYTF
TGCACCGTCGGGGGGGCGACTGGCTACACCTTC
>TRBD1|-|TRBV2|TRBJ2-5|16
CASTPRGTGGQETQYF
TGTGCCAGCACCCCCCGAGGGACAGGGGGCCAAGAGACCCAGTACTTC
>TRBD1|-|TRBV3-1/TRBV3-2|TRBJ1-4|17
CASSQAQTGLNNEKLFF
TGTGCCAGCAGCCAAGCTCAGACAGGGCTCAATAATGAAAAACTGTTTTTT
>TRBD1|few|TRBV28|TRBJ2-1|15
CASSSPATGVYEQFF
TGTGCCAGCAGTTCCCCCGCGACAGGGGTGTACGAGCAGTTCTTC
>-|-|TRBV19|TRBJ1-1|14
CASNGEGTNTEAFF
TGTGCCAGTAACGGTGAGGGCACCAACACTGAAGCTTTCTTT
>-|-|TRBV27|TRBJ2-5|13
CASRGGGRETQYF
TGTGCCAGCAGGGGGGGAGGTCGAGAGACCCAGTACTTC
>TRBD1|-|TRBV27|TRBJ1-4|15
CASSSRTGATEKLFF
TGTGCCAGCAGTTCCCGGACAGGAGCAACAGAAAAACTGTTTTTT
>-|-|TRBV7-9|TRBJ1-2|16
CASSRSDGGFGYGYTF
TGTGCCAGCAGCCGTAGTGATGGAGGGTTCGGCTATGGCTACACCTTC
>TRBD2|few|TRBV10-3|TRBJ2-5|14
CAISETGGYETQYF
TGTGCCATCAGTGAAACGGGGGGGTATGAGACCCAGTACTTC
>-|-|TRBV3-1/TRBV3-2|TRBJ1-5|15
CASSQGGRRNQPQHF
TGTGCCAGCAGCCAGGGGGGGCGCCGCAATCAGCCCCAGCATTTT
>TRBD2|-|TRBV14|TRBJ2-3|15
CASSQELAGTDTQYF
TGTGCCAGCAGCCAAGAGCTAGCGGGGACAGACACGCAGTATTTT
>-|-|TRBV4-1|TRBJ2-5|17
CASSQATTGMGEETQYF
TGCGCCAGCAGCCAAGCAACAACAGGGATGGGGGAAGAGACCCAGTACTTC
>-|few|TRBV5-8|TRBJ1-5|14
CASSSVVVREPQHF
TGTGCCAGCAGCTCAGTGGTTGTGAGGGAGCCCCAGCATTTT
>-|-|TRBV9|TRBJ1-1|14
CASSVVGQNTEAFF
TGTGCCAGCAGCGTAGTGGGGCAGAACACTGAAGCTTTCTTT
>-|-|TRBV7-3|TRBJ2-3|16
CASSSSPGKGTDTQYF
TGTGCCAGCAGCTCAAGCCCAGGGAAAGGCACAGATACGCAGTATTTT
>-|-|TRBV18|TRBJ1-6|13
CASSPSIDSPLHF
TGTGCCAGCTCACCCTCGATAGATTCACCCCTCCACTTT
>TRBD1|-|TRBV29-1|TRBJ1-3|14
CSVDGQDSGNTIYF
TGCAGCGTTGACGGACAGGACTCTGGAAACACCATATATTTT
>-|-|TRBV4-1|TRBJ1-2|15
CASSSYRETNYGYTF
TGCGCCAGCAGCAGTTACAGGGAAACTAACTATGGCTACACCTTC
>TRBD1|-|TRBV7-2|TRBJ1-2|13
CASSFTGGGGYTF
TGTGCCAGCAGCTTTACAGGGGGAGGTGGCTACACCTTC
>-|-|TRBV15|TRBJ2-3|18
CATSTSREWSSQIYTQYF
TGTGCCACCAGCACCTCGAGGGAGTGGTCCTCTCAAATCTATACGCAGTATTTT
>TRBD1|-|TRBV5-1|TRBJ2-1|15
CASLQGASSYNEQFF
TGCGCCAGCTTACAGGGGGCGAGCTCCTACAATGAGCAGTTCTTC
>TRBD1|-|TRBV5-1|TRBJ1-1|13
CASSLESGGEAFF
TGCGCCAGCAGCTTGGAGTCAGGGGGCGAAGCTTTCTTT
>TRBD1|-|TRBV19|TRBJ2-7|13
CASSRQGRYEQYF
TGTGCCAGTAGTCGACAGGGGAGATACGAGCAGTACTTC
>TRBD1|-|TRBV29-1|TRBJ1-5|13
CSVGDRGNQPQHF
TGCAGCGTCGGTGACAGGGGGAACCAGCCCCAGCATTTT
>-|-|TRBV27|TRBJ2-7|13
CASAPGGSDEQYF
TGTGCCAGCGCACCCGGGGGAAGTGACGAGCAGTACTTC
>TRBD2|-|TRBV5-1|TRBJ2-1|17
CASRSNLAGTSYNEQFF
TGCGCCAGCAGATCTAACCTAGCGGGAACGTCCTACAATGAGCAGTTCTTC
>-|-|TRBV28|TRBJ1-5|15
CASRKYREGNQPQHF
TGTGCCAGCAGGAAATACAGGGAGGGAAATCAGCCCCAGCATTTT
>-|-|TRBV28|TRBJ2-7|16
CASSLFGGLPGYEQYF
TGTGCCAGCAGTTTATTCGGGGGATTACCCGGATACGAGCAGTACTTC
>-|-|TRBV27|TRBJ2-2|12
CASSPTGWELFF
TGTGCCAGCAGTCCAACAGGGTGGGAGCTGTTTTTT
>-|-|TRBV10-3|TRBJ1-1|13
CAITTAPGTEAFF
TGTGCCATAACTACCGCCCCCGGGACTGAAGCTTTCTTT
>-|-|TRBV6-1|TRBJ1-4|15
CASSEAWGILEKLFF
TGTGCCAGCAGTGAAGCGTGGGGCATCCTCGAAAAACTGTTTTTT
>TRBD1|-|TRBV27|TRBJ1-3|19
CASSLSSTGLLRTGNTIYF
TGTGCCAGCAGTTTATCCTCGACAGGGCTCTTAAGGACTGGAAACACCATATATTTT
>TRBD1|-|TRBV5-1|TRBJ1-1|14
CASSLEQGLTEAFF
TGCGCCAGCAGCTTGGAACAGGGGCTAACTGAAGCTTTCTTT
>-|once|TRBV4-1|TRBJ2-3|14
CASSQLGSTDTQYF
TGCGCCAGCAGCCAGCTAGGTAGCACAGATACGCAGTATTTT
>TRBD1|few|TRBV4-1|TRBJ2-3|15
CASTGGTGGPDTQYF
TGCGCCAGCACCGGAGGGACAGGGGGTCCAGATACGCAGTATTTT
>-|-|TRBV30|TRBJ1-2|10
CAWSKQVSTF
TGTGCCTGGAGTAAACAGGTCTCGACCTTC